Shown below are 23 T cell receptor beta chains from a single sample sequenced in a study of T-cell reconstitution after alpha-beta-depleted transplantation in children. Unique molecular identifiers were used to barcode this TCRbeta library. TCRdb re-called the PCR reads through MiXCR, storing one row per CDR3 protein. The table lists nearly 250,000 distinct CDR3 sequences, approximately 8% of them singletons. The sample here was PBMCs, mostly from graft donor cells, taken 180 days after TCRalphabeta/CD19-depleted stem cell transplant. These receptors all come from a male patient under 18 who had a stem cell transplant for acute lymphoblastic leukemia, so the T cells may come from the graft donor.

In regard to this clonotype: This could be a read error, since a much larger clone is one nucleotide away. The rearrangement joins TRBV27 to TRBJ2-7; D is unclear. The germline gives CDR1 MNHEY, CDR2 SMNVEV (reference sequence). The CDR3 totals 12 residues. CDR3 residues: CASSSHSYEHYF. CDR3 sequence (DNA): TGTGCCAGCAGTTCCCATTCCTACGAGCATTACTTC.

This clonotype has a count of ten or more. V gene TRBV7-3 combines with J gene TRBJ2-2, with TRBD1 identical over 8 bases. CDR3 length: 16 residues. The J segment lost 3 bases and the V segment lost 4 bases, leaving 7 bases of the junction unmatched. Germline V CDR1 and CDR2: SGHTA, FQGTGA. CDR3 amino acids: CASSSGGTGYTGELFF. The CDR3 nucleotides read TGTGCCAGCAGCTCTGGTGGGACAGGCTACACCGGGGAGCTGTTTTTT.

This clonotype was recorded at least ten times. The chain's CDR3 is CASSFRSNSPLHF. DNA for the CDR3: TGTGCCAGCAGCTTCAGGAGTAATTCACCCCTCCACTTT. The rearrangement links TRBV14 to TRBJ1-6; no clear D gene. CDR3 length: 13 residues. From germline, CDR1 is SGHDN and CDR2 FVKESK. Trimming pared 5 bases from V and 6 bases from J, leaving 8 bases between.

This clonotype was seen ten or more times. The CDR3 nucleotides are TGCGCCCAGGGGACAGGGGAAGGGAATGAGCAGTTCTTC. Its translation is CAQGTGEGNEQFF. The V and J genes are TRBV23-1 and TRBJ2-1; TRBD1 matches 10 bases. TRBV23-1 is an ORF, and what it does is uncertain. The CDR3 is made up of 13 amino acids. V was clipped by 11 bases and J by 7 bases; unmatched bases: 8.

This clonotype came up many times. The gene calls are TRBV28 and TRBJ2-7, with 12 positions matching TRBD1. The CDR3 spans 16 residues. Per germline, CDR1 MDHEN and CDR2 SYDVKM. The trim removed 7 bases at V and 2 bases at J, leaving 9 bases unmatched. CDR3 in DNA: TGTGCCAGCACCCTGGGACAGGGGGCAGTTGCCTACGAGCAGTACTTC. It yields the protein CASTLGQGAVAYEQYF.

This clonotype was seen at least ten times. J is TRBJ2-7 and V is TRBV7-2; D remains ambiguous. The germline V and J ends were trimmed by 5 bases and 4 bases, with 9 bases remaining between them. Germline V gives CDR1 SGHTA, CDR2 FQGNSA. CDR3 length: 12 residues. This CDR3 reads CASSPRLYEQYF. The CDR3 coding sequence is TGTGCCAGCAGCCCCAGGCTTTACGAGCAGTACTTC.

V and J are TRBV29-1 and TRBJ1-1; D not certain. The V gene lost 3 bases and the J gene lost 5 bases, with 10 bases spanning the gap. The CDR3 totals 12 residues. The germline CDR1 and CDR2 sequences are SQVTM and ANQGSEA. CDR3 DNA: TGCAGCGTTGATCCCGGGGTTACTGAAGCTTTCTTT. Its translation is CSVDPGVTEAFF.

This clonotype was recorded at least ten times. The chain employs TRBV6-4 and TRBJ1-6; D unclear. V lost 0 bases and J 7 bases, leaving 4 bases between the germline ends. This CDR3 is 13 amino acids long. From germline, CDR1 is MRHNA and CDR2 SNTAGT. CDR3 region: CASSDSGNSPLHF. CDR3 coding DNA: TGTGCCAGCAGTGACTCCGGGAATTCACCCCTCCACTTT.

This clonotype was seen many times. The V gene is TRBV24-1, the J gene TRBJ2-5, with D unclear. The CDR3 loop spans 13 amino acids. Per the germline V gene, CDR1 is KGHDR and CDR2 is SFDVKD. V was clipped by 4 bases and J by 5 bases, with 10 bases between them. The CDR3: CATSEVVGETQYF. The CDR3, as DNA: TGTGCCACCAGTGAGGTTGTGGGCGAGACCCAGTACTTC.

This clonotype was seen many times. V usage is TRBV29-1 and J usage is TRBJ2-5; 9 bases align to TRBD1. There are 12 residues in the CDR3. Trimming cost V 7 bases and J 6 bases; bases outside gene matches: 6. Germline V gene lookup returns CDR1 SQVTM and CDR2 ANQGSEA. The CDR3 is CSAVQGAKTQYF. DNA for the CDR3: TGCAGCGCCGTACAGGGGGCTAAGACCCAGTACTTC.

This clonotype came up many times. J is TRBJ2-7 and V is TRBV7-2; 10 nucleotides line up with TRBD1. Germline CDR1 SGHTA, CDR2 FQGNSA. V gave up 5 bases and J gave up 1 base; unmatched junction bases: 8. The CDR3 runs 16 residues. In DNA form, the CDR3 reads TGTGCCAGCAGCCGAACCGGGACAGGGGCGTCCTACGAGCAGTACTTC. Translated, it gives CASSRTGTGASYEQYF.

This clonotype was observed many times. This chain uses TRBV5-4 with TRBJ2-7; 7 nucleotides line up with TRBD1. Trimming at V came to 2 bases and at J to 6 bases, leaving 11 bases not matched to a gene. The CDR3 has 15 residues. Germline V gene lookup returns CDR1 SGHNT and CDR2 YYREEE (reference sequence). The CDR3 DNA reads TGTGCCAGCAGCTTTGGGTTACAGGGGCCCGGCGAGCAGTACTTC. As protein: CASSFGLQGPGEQYF.

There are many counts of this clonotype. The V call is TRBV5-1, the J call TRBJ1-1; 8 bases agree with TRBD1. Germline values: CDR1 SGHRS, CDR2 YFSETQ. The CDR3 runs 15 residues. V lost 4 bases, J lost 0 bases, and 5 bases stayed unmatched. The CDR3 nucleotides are TGCGCCAGCAGCAAGAGGACAGGGATGAACACTGAAGCTTTCTTT. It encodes CASSKRTGMNTEAFF.

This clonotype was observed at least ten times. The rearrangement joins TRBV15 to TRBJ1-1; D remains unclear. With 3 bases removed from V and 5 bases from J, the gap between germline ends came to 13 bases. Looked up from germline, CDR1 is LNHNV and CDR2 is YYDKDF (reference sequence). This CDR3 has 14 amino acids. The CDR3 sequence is CATSSSSGVTEAFF. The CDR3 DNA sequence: TGTGCCACCAGCAGCAGTTCCGGGGTGACTGAAGCTTTCTTT.

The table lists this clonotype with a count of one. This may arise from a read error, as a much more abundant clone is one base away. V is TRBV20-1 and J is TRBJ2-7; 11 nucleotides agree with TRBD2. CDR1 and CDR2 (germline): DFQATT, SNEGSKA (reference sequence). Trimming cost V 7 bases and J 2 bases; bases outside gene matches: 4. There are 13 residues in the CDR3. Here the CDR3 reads CSGGTSGAYEQYF. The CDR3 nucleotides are TGCAGTGGAGGGACTAGCGGCGCCTACGAGCAGTACTTC.

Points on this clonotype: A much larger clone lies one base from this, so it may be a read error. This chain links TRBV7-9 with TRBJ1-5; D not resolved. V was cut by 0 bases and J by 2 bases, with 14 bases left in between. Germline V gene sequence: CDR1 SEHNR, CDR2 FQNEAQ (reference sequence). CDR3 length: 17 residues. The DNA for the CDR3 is TGTGCCAGCAGCTTAGCATCGGGAATTACGGGCAATCAGCCCCAGCATTTT. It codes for CASSLASGITGNQPQHF.

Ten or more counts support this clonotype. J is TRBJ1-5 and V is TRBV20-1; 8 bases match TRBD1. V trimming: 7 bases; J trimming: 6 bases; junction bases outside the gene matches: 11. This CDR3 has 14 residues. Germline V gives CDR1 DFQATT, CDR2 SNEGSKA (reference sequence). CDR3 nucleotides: TGCAGTGTTTTGTTCGGACAGGGCGGTCAGCCCCAGCATTTT. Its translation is CSVLFGQGGQPQHF.

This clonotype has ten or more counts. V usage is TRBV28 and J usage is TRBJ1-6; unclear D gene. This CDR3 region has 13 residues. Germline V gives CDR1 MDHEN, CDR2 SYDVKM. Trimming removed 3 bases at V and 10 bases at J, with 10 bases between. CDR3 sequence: CASSLARPSPLHF. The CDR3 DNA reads TGTGCCAGCAGTTTGGCCAGACCCTCACCCCTCCACTTT.

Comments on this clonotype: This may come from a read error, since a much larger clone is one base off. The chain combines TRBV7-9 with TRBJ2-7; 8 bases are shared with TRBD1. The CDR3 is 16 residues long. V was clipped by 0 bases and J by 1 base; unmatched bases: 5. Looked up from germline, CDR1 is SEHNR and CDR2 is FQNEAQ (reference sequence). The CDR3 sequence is CASSLAGGQASYEQYF. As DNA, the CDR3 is TGTGCCAGCAGCTTAGCGGGGGGACAGGCGTCCTACGAGCAGTACTTC. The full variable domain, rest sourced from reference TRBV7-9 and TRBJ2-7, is DTGVSQNPRHKITKRGQNVTFRCDPISEHNRLYWYRQTLGQGPEFLTYFQNEAQLEKSRLLSDRFSAERPKGSFSTLEIQRTEQGDSAMYLCASSLAGGQASYEQYFGPGTRLTVT.

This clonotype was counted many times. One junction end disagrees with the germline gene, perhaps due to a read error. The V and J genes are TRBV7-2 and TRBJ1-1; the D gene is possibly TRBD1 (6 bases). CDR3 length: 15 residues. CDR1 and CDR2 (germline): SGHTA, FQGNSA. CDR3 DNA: TGTGCCAGCAGCTTAAGGCCAACAGGGAACCCTGAAGCTTTCTTT. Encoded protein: CASSLRPTGNPEAFF.

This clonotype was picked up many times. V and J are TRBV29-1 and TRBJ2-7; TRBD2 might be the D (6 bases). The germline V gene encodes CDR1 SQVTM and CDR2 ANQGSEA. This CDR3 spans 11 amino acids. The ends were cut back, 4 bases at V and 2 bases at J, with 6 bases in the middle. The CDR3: CSVAGAYEQYF. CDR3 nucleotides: TGCAGCGTTGCGGGGGCCTACGAGCAGTACTTC.

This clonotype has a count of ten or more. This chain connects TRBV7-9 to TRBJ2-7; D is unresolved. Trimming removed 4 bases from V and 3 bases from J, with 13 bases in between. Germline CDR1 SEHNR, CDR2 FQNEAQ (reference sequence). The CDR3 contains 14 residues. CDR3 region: CASSSQFTLYEQYF. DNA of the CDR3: TGTGCCAGCAGCTCCCAGTTCACGCTCTACGAGCAGTACTTC.

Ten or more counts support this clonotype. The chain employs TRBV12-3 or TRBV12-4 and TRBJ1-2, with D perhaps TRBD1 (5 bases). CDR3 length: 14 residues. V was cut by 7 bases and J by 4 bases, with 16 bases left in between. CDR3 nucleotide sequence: TGTGCCAGCACCATGTTGTCGGGGGGCTATGGCTACACCTTC. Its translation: CASTMLSGGYGYTF.